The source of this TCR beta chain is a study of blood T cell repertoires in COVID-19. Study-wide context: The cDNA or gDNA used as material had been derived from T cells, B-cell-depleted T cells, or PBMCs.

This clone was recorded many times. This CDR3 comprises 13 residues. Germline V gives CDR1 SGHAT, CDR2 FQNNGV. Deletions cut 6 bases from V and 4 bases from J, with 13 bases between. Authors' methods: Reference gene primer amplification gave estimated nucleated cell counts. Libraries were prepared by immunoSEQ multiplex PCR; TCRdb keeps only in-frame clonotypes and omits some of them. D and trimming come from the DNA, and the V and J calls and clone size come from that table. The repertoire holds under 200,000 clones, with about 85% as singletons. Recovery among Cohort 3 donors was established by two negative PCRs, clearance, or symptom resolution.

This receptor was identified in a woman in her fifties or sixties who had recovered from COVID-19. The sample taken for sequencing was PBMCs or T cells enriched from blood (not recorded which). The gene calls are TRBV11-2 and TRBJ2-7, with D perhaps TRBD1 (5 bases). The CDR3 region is CASRSNQGYEQYF. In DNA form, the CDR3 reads TGTGCCAGCAGAAGCAATCAGGGATACGAGCAGTACTTC.